This T cell receptor (beta chain) was documented in a study of CD8 T cells in ankylosing spondylitis. Using its own MiXCR run on the 5' RACE reads, TCRdb lists one record per CDR3 protein. In the table there are 300,000 to 350,000 distinct CDR3 sequences, around 20% of which are singletons. This clonotype was picked up a small number of times. The target antigen is unknown. Per germline, CDR1 SQVTM and CDR2 ANQGSEA. The junction had 9 bases not matched to a gene; V was cut back by 3 bases and J by 7 bases. The CDR3 consists of 13 residues. Study-wide points: In peripheral blood, disease-linked CD8+ clones occurred at relatively low frequencies.

This clonotype was obtained from a female donor with ankylosing spondylitis or in good health (not recorded which). The specimen sequenced was blood, either unsorted or a sorted T cell fraction (not recorded which). The chain carries TRBV29-1 and TRBJ2-7; 7 nucleotides match TRBD1. The CDR3 reads CSVDGDSGKEQYF. The DNA for the CDR3 is TGCAGCGTTGACGGGGACAGTGGGAAGGAGCAGTACTTC.